This T cell receptor beta chain was sequenced for a study of shared clonotypes between healthy human individuals. Libraries were prepared by immunoSEQ multiplex PCR; TCRdb keeps only in-frame clonotypes and omits some of them. Of fewer than 1 million clones in the sample, approximately 96% were seen once. CD8 cells regarded as naive lacked CD45RO, were positively chosen for CCR7, and omitted terminally differentiated effector memory CD45RA+ cells. This CDR3 comprises 14 residues. CDR1 is WNHNN, CDR2 SYGVQD, per germline (reference sequence). Trimming took off 5 bases at V and 4 bases at J, with 13 bases between the two ends.

The sample was naive CD8+ T cells sorted from blood. The chain has TRBV10-1 and TRBJ2-3; tentatively, D is TRBD1 (5 bases). The sequence was collected from a man aged 25 to 40 in good health. This chain's CDR3 is CASSQTAGSDTQYF. The CDR3 bases are TGCGCCAGCAGTCAAACGGCAGGGTCAGATACGCAGTATTTT.